This entry is about one T cell receptor beta chain. The antigen is unknown. The data stem from a study of siplizumab effects on memory and regulatory T cells. Study at large: With siplizumab at 0.9 to 1 ug/mL or without drug, mixed lymphocyte reactions were set up in pairs.

Researchers maintained the mixed lymphocyte reaction cells in coculture at 37°C for 5 to 6 days. Points from the study as a whole: A major contribution to the alloresponse seemed to be made by naive T cells, which seemed more diverse than memory cells. Siplizumab significantly reduced alloreactive sequences traceable to unstimulated CD4+ memory cells. It was never confirmed that proliferating Tregs from siplizumab cultures were suppressive.

TCRdb's table, derived via immunoSEQ multiplex PCR, lists solely in-frame clones and lacks some. The sample consists of over 14,000 clones, roughly 50% of them appearing once. Trimming removed 7 bases from V and 0 bases from J, with 16 bases in between. The CDR3 has 17 amino acids. The material sequenced was CFSE-low (dividing) CD4+ T cells sorted from an allogeneic mixed lymphocyte reaction. This sequence joins TRBV23-1 and TRBJ1-6, with no clear D. TRBV23-1 is sorted into the ORF group, with uncertain function. The receptor comes from a human donor in good health; the cells came from an allogeneic mixed lymphocyte reaction. CDR3 sequence (DNA): TGCGCCAGCAACAAAGTACAGCATAGCTCCTATAATTCACCCCTCCACTTT. It specifies CASNKVQHSSYNSPLHF.